This T cell receptor beta chain was captured by sequencing in a study of OX40 agonist ivuxolimab in advanced cancers. The protocol was immunoSEQ multiplex PCR, while the TCRdb copy is restricted to in-frame clones and leaves out a portion. The table records about 70,000 clones, 82% of them present only once. V was cut by 6 bases and J by 0 bases, with 9 bases left in between. Germline assignment: CDR1 MNHEY and CDR2 SVGAGI. This CDR3 has 15 residues. Here the sequenced sample was CD4+ or CD8+ T cells sorted from blood, taken in a trial of the OX40 agonist ivuxolimab. The chain recombines TRBV6-5 with TRBJ1-6; no clear D. This clonotype was obtained from an adult with an advanced solid tumor such as melanoma, head and neck, liver or kidney cancer. Here the CDR3 reads CASSLDLSYNSPLHF. The DNA of the CDR3 is TGTGCCAGCAGCTTGGACCTCTCCTATAATTCACCCCTCCACTTT.